This T cell receptor beta chain originates from a study of post-analysis software for immune sequencing data. About the study: Relapsing-remitting, secondary progressive and progressive-relapsing multiple sclerosis were all included among the disease courses.

Worth noting for this clonotype: The target antigen is unknown.

The CDR3 contains 14 residues. The germline gives CDR1 ENHRY, CDR2 SYGVKD. V lost 4 bases to trimming and J lost 5 bases; unmatched junction nucleotides: 3. General observations from the study: Comparison of patients with controls showed 4 to 6 TRBV segments more frequent in patients, TRBV5-6, TRBV5-1 and TRBV20-1 among them. Compared against controls, patients with multiple sclerosis displayed significantly lower normalized Chao1 diversity.

TCR beta cDNA libraries included unique molecular identifiers. MiXCR was run by TCRdb on the PCR reads, yielding one entry per CDR3 protein. This sample yields around 500,000 distinct CDR3 sequences, of which about a third are seen a single time; 4.5% to 7.5% belongs to the top ten. The source of this sequence is a girl between 2 and 17 years old with multiple sclerosis. This rearrangement joins TRBV10-3 to TRBJ2-2; TRBD1 matches 8 bases. Specimen: blood. The chain's CDR3 is CAISGQGITGELFF. The CDR3 coding sequence is TGTGCCATCAGTGGACAGGGGATTACCGGGGAGCTGTTTTTT.